This T cell receptor (beta chain) was found in a study of shared clonotypes between healthy human individuals. As regards this clone: The antigen is not known.

Points from the study as a whole: Non-shared clonotypes had lower generation probabilities than those shared by all four donors.

The CDR3 length is 14 residues. From germline, CDR1 is MDHEN and CDR2 SYDVKM. Between the trimmed V and J ends, which lost 3 bases and 1 base, there was a span of 6 bases. This was a deep-level run. Only in-frame clones appear in the TCRdb table, and some are missing; sequencing was by immunoSEQ multiplex PCR. The sample consists of approximately 2.1 million clones, roughly 93% of them appearing once. The sample comprised naive CD4+ T cells from PBMCs. Subset meaning: CD45RA+ positively selected. This chain connects TRBV28 to TRBJ1-4; unclear D gene. The clonotype originates from a man between 18 and 29 years old in good health. Some clones in this sample may be carry-over from other donors' samples. DNA of the CDR3: TGTGCCAGCAGTTTTCAGCTAACTAATGAAAAACTGTTTTTT. This encodes CASSFQLTNEKLFF.